The source of this T cell receptor beta chain is a study of blood T cells in healthy people across ages. Findings and caveats of the study: A greater number of naive CD4+ cells and higher diversity distinguished long-lived donors from aged donors. Roughly linear age-related decline in beta diversity appeared, significant by age around 38.

With a J-beta primer mix and a sample-barcoded 5' primer, a second PCR ran about 7 to 12 cycles. Carrying 12 random nucleotides, a template-switch adaptor labeled each individual cDNA molecule. MiXCR, applied by TCRdb to the 5' RACE reads, yields one record per CDR3 protein. Here the sample spans 800,000 or so distinct CDR3 sequences, 55% to 65% being singletons. Details on this clonotype: The antigen remains unidentified.

Germline CDR1 MNHEY, CDR2 SVGAGI. Unmatched junction bases numbered 11, after V lost 2 bases and J lost 8 bases. The CDR3 spans 15 residues. Sequenced: blood. This chain uses TRBV6-5 with TRBJ1-2, with 7 bases fitting TRBD1. The clonotype comes from a man aged 30 to 39 in good health. CDR3 nucleotide sequence: TGTGCCAGCAGTTACCACACACAGGGGCTAAGGGGCTACACCTTC. Its protein product is CASSYHTQGLRGYTF.